One and the same sample provided the 19 T cell receptor beta chains below, sequenced in a study of identical twins. TCRdb analysed the 5' RACE reads with MiXCR anew, one entry per CDR3 protein. The sample contains more than 400,000 distinct CDR3 sequences, approximately 16% of which appear only once. The same data also went into a second study, on yellow fever vaccine responses in identical twins.

The specimen sequenced was CD4+ T cells sorted from blood. The receptors stem from a woman in her late teens or twenties in good health.

The CDR3 is CASTALTGGHEQYF. The CDR3 bases are TGTGCCAGCACCGCCTTAACAGGGGGTCACGAGCAGTACTTC. The rearrangement links TRBV5-6 to TRBJ2-7; 8 positions match TRBD1. The junction had 10 bases not matched to a gene; V was cut back by 6 bases and J by 5 bases. Germline V CDR1 and CDR2: SGHDT, YYEEEE. The CDR3 contains 14 residues.

The chain joins TRBV5-1 to TRBJ2-5, with 7 bases fitting TRBD2. Germline-derived CDR1 and CDR2 are SGHRS and YFSETQ. V lost 4 bases, J lost 1 base, and 7 bases stayed unmatched. The CDR3 is 15 residues long. DNA for the CDR3: TGCGCCAGCAGCAGGGACGGGGAGGGCCAAGAGACCCAGTACTTC. Its translation: CASSRDGEGQETQYF.

This clonotype was counted between two and nine times. The genes are TRBV10-3 and TRBJ2-7, with D possibly TRBD2 on 7 matching bases. The CDR3 is 14 residues long. CDR1 and CDR2 (germline): ENHRY, SYGVKD. The V end was cut by 10 bases, the J end by 2 bases, with 18 bases between. The CDR3 sequence is CATFGGGRTYEQYF. The CDR3 bases are TGTGCCACATTCGGGGGCGGGAGAACCTACGAGCAGTACTTC.

This clonotype was observed a handful of times. This chain joins TRBV5-1 and TRBJ2-2, with TRBD2 identical over 10 bases. Germline CDR1 reads SGHRS; CDR2 reads YFSETQ. Losses at the gene ends were 2 bases for V and 4 bases for J; bases not matched to a gene: 2. The CDR3 extends over 15 amino acids. CDR3 bases: TGCGCCAGCAGCTTACTAGCGGGACGCACCGGGGAGCTGTTTTTT. Residues: CASSLLAGRTGELFF.

The rearrangement uses TRBV12-5 and TRBJ2-1; 9 bases are a match to TRBD1. There are 15 residues in the CDR3. Germline lookup yields CDR1 LGHNT and CDR2 FRNRAP. Losses at the gene ends were 6 bases for V and 7 bases for J; bases not matched to a gene: 10. The CDR3 DNA reads as TGTGCTAGTGGCCTCACCCCCGGGACAGGGAATGAGCAGTTCTTC. Protein product: CASGLTPGTGNEQFF. The full variable domain, completed using reference TRBV12-5 and TRBJ2-1, is DARVTQTPRHKVTEMGQEVTMRCQPILGHNTVFWYRQTMMQGLELLAYFRNRAPLDDSGMPKDRFSAEMPDATLATLKIQPSEPRDSAVYFCASGLTPGTGNEQFFGPGTRLTVL.

This clonotype showed up just a few times. The chain combines TRBV27 with TRBJ2-1, with TRBD1 matching over 9 bases. The junction had 7 bases not matched to a gene; V was cut back by 5 bases and J by 5 bases. The germline gives CDR1 MNHEY, CDR2 SMNVEV (reference sequence). There are 15 residues in the CDR3. The CDR3 here is CASSLRDRVDNEQFF. DNA of the CDR3: TGTGCCAGCAGTCTCCGGGACAGGGTAGACAATGAGCAGTTCTTC.

This chain joins TRBV15 and TRBJ2-1, with D possibly matching TRBD2 (6 bases). CDR1 LNHNV and CDR2 YYDKDF come from the germline V gene (reference sequence). This CDR3 has 18 residues. V lost 0 bases, J lost 5 bases, and 20 bases lay in between. The CDR3 protein is CATSRDLPPWEAHNEQFF. The CDR3 coding sequence is TGTGCCACCAGCAGAGATCTCCCCCCGTGGGAGGCGCACAATGAGCAGTTCTTC.

CDR3 region: CASSLVSWRGDTQYF. The CDR3 nucleotides read TGCGCCAGCAGCTTGGTTTCCTGGCGGGGAGATACGCAGTATTTT. The chain uses TRBV5-1 and TRBJ2-3, with D perhaps matching TRBD2 (6 bases). The V and J ends lost 0 bases and 5 bases respectively, with 13 bases between them. CDR1 and CDR2 (germline): SGHRS, YFSETQ. The CDR3 has 15 amino acids.

The chain combines TRBV2 with TRBJ2-6; TRBD1 might be the D (5 bases). This CDR3 contains 14 residues. Germline assignment: CDR1 SNHLY and CDR2 FYNNEI. The V and J ends lost 7 bases and 0 bases respectively, with 7 bases between them. CDR3 residues: CASKDTSGANVLTF. The CDR3 bases are TGTGCCAGCAAGGACACCTCTGGGGCCAACGTCCTGACTTTC.

The rearrangement joins TRBV6-2 or TRBV6-3 to TRBJ2-1; D call uncertain. This CDR3 is built from 11 residues. Trimming left V 6 bases short and J 8 bases short, with 8 bases between. From germline, CDR1 is MNHEY and CDR2 SVGEGT. CDR3 residues: CASRLVHEQFF. The CDR3 DNA is TGTGCCAGCAGATTAGTTCATGAGCAGTTCTTC.

The chain recombines TRBV20-1 with TRBJ2-4; no definite D call. CDR1 and CDR2 from the germline V gene are DFQATT and SNEGSKA (reference sequence). The CDR3 totals 13 residues. Trimming took off 5 bases at V and 0 bases at J, with 8 bases between the two ends. The CDR3 reads CSARPLAKNIQYF. CDR3 in DNA: TGCAGTGCTCGCCCCTTAGCCAAAAACATTCAGTACTTC.

The chain links TRBV27 to TRBJ2-3, with a weak D call TRBD2 (5 bases). CDR3 length: 16 residues. The germline V gene has CDR1 MNHEY and CDR2 SMNVEV (reference sequence). Trimming pared 8 bases from V and 8 bases from J, leaving 26 bases between. The CDR3 loop is CASSPLRGSRLGTQYF. CDR3 sequence (DNA): TGTGCCAGCTCTCCCCTCCGGGGTTCCCGTTTGGGTACGCAGTATTTT.

In its sample, this clonotype was seen a few times. The genes are TRBV5-1 and TRBJ2-3; possible D gene TRBD2, 6 bases. CDR3 size: 16 residues. Germline CDR1 reads SGHRS; CDR2 reads YFSETQ. V gave up 0 bases and J gave up 2 bases, with 13 bases separating them. CDR3 loop: CASSLGGRINTDTQYF. CDR3 in DNA: TGCGCCAGCAGCTTGGGAGGGAGGATCAACACAGATACGCAGTATTTT.

This clonotype appeared a few times. The chain is built from TRBV27 and TRBJ2-3; 7 positions match TRBD1. Germline V lookup: CDR1 MNHEY, CDR2 SMNVEV (reference sequence). The ends lost 5 bases at V and 6 bases at J; junction bases unmatched: 11. This CDR3 comprises 15 residues. CDR3 region: CASSGPGQKVDTQYF. The CDR3 nucleotides read TGTGCCAGCAGTGGACCGGGACAGAAAGTTGATACGCAGTATTTT.

The rearrangement links TRBV20-1 to TRBJ1-6; 8 bases map to TRBD1. In germline, CDR1 is DFQATT, CDR2 SNEGSKA (reference sequence). CDR3 length equals 15 residues. V trimming: 2 bases; J trimming: 10 bases; junction bases outside the gene matches: 10. As DNA, the CDR3 is TGCAGTGCTAGAACCCCGACAGGGGCGATCTCACCCCTCCACTTT. Its protein is CSARTPTGAISPLHF.

This clonotype was detected a few times. The rearrangement joins TRBV5-1 to TRBJ2-1; 11 bases map to TRBD1. The length of the CDR3 is 15 residues. J lost 5 bases, V lost 0 bases, and 1 base had no gene match. Germline CDR1 reads SGHRS; CDR2 reads YFSETQ. CDR3 sequence (DNA): TGCGCCAGCAGCTTGGGGACAGGGGGCCACAATGAGCAGTTCTTC. This translates into CASSLGTGGHNEQFF.

This clonotype has only a few counts. The V call is TRBV5-6, the J call TRBJ2-2, with 9 positions matching TRBD2. V lost 4 bases to trimming and J lost 3 bases; unmatched junction nucleotides: 4. The germline V gene encodes CDR1 SGHDT and CDR2 YYEEEE. This CDR3 spans 15 amino acids. The CDR3 bases are TGTGCCAGCAGCCCTAGCGGGATCTACACCGGGGAGCTGTTTTTT. Protein product: CASSPSGIYTGELFF. The full variable domain, its missing parts supplied by reference TRBV5-6 and TRBJ2-2, is DAGVTQSPTHLIKTRGQQVTLRCSPKSGHDTVSWYQQALGQGPQFIFQYYEEEERQRGNFPDRFSGHQFPNYSSELNVNALLLGDSALYLCASSPSGIYTGELFFGEGSRLTVL.

The chain recombines TRBV24-1 with TRBJ2-2, with D unclear. The CDR3 sequence is 12 residues long. CDR1 and CDR2 from the germline V gene are KGHDR and SFDVKD. The V end lost 7 bases, the J end lost 5 bases, and 7 bases lay between the germline ends. The CDR3 coding sequence is TGTGCCACCAGAGCCGATACCGGGGAGCTGTTTTTT. It translates to CATRADTGELFF.

This chain connects TRBV7-2 to TRBJ2-1; 9 nucleotides align to TRBD2. Germline CDR1 SGHTA, CDR2 FQGNSA. The CDR3 is made up of 16 amino acids. V lost 5 bases and J lost 0; bases outside the gene matches: 5. The CDR3: CASSLLAGFSYNEQFF. The CDR3 region has the DNA TGTGCCAGCAGCCTCCTAGCGGGGTTCTCCTACAATGAGCAGTTCTTC. The variable domain in full, completed from reference TRBV7-2 and TRBJ2-1, reads GAGVSQSPSNKVTEKGKDVELRCDPISGHTALYWYRQSLGQGLEFLIYFQGNSAPDKSGLPSDRFSAERTGGSVSTLTIQRTQQEDSAVYLCASSLLAGFSYNEQFFGPGTRLTVL.